The next 28 T cell receptor beta chains were all read from a single sample in a study of blood T cell repertoires in COVID-19. Some clones are missing from TCRdb's copy, which holds only in-frame ones; the method was immunoSEQ multiplex PCR. This table has about 210,000 clones, 87% appearing once. The sample was PBMCs or T cells enriched from blood (not recorded which). The receptors stem from a man younger than 40 in a cohort exposed to, infected with or recovered from COVID-19 (not recorded which).

This clone was counted between two and nine times. The chain has TRBV27 and TRBJ1-5; 7 bases map to TRBD1. This CDR3 has 14 amino acids. From germline, CDR1 is MNHEY and CDR2 SMNVEV (reference sequence). V shed 0 bases, J shed 9 bases, and the junction held 5 bases outside the gene matches. DNA of the CDR3: TGTGCCAGCAGTTTATCCACAGGGGCCCCGCCCCAGCATTTT. It is translated as CASSLSTGAPPQHF.

The chain uses TRBV4-2 and TRBJ2-2; D is perhaps TRBD2 (5 bases). V was clipped by 1 base and J by 7 bases, with 13 bases between them. The germline gives CDR1 LGHNA, CDR2 YNFKEQ. CDR3 size: 15 residues. The CDR3 DNA follows: TGTGCCAGCAGCCAAGTGCACGGGGATGACGGGGAGCTGTTTTTT. Protein sequence: CASSQVHGDDGELFF.

The chain uses TRBV28 and TRBJ1-2; the D is unclear. Trimming took 10 bases from V and 0 from J, leaving 9 bases between them. The CDR3 covers 12 residues. The germline gives CDR1 MDHEN, CDR2 SYDVKM. In nucleotides, the CDR3 is TGTGCCACCTTGAGTCCTAACTATGGCTACACCTTC. Residues: CATLSPNYGYTF.

The chain recombines TRBV7-2 with TRBJ1-2, with TRBD1 matching over 7 bases. This CDR3 is 16 amino acids long. V shed 5 bases, J shed 0 bases, and the junction held 9 bases outside the gene matches. CDR1 and CDR2 from the germline V gene are SGHTA and FQGNSA. CDR3 sequence reads: CASSKDRTLTNYGYTF. The CDR3 DNA reads as TGTGCCAGCAGCAAGGACAGGACCCTAACTAACTATGGCTACACCTTC.

This chain uses TRBV29-1 with TRBJ1-1; D is perhaps TRBD1 (5 bases). The CDR3 is 11 residues long. Between the trimmed V and J ends, which lost 0 bases and 11 bases, there was a span of 10 bases. Germline assignment: CDR1 SQVTM and CDR2 ANQGSEA. The chain's CDR3 is CSVEDQGQAFF. DNA for the CDR3: TGCAGCGTTGAAGATCAGGGTCAGGCTTTCTTT.

In this sample, this clone turned up once. The rearrangement links TRBV7-8 to TRBJ2-7, with TRBD1 as a possible D gene (6 bases). Per the germline V gene, CDR1 is SGHVS and CDR2 is FQNEAQ. The germline V and J ends were trimmed by 1 base and 5 bases, with 12 bases remaining between them. The CDR3 extends over 14 amino acids. The CDR3 coding sequence is TGTGCCAGCAGCTTAGGCAGGGGCTTGGACGAGCAGTACTTC. It encodes CASSLGRGLDEQYF.

V gene TRBV7-6 combines with J gene TRBJ1-2; D remains ambiguous. The CDR3 has 14 amino acids. The germline CDR1 and CDR2 sequences are SGHVS and FNYEAQ. Trimming cost V 2 bases and J 0 bases, with 7 bases left between them. Written as DNA, the CDR3 is TGTGCCAGCAGCTTAAATACAGCTAACTATGGCTACACCTTC. Its translation: CASSLNTANYGYTF.

The CDR3 DNA reads as TGTGCCAGCAGTCCCCCCGGGACAGGGTACGAGCAGTACTTC. Translating gives CASSPPGTGYEQYF. The V call is TRBV28, the J call TRBJ2-7; 9 bases match TRBD1. The CDR3 length is 14 residues. J gave up 4 bases and V 5 bases, and 6 bases lay outside the gene matches. CDR1 and CDR2 (germline): MDHEN, SYDVKM.

In its sample, this clone was seen once. The chain links TRBV7-2 to TRBJ2-7, with 12 bases lining up with TRBD2. The CDR3 totals 15 residues. Germline V gene lookup returns CDR1 SGHTA and CDR2 FQGNSA. J gave up 3 bases and V 4 bases, and 4 bases lay outside the gene matches. This CDR3 reads CASSSSSGRDYEQYF. The CDR3 nucleotides are TGTGCCAGCAGCTCGTCTAGCGGGAGGGACTACGAGCAGTACTTC.

This clone showed up just once. The chain links TRBV3-1 (or the pseudogene TRBV3-2) to TRBJ2-7; D is perhaps TRBD1 (6 bases). There are 19 residues in the CDR3. Germline values: CDR1 LGHDT, CDR2 YNNKEL (reference sequence). V lost 1 base and J lost 0, with 22 bases in between. In DNA, the CDR3 is TGTGCCAGCAGCCAAGCCACAGAAGGGACAAGGTTCTCCTCCTACGAGCAGTACTTC. This translates into CASSQATEGTRFSSYEQYF.

The J gene is TRBJ1-2, the V gene TRBV7-2; TRBD1 matches 9 bases. Trimming removed 5 bases from V and 6 bases from J; junction bases left unmatched: 10. In germline, CDR1 is SGHTA, CDR2 FQGNSA. The CDR3 covers 15 residues. CDR3 DNA: TGTGCCAGCAGCGCGACCGGGACAGGGAAACATGGCTACACCTTC. It encodes CASSATGTGKHGYTF.

The J gene is TRBJ2-5, the V gene TRBV21-1; the D call TRBD2 from the table was never checked on the DNA. TRBV21-1 is a recognized pseudogene. The CDR3 sequence is 13 residues long. The CDR3 is CAGGQRDKETQYF. CDR3 in DNA: TGTGCCGGGGGGCAGCGGGATAAAGAGACCCAGTACTTC.

J is TRBJ1-1 and V is TRBV28; a weak D match, TRBD1 (6 bases). Trimming removed 7 bases at V and 9 bases at J, with 15 bases between. The CDR3 is made up of 12 amino acids. Germline V gene sequence: CDR1 MDHEN, CDR2 SYDVKM. CDR3 sequence (DNA): TGTGCCAGCAACCTAAAGACAGGAAAAGCTTTCTTT. Protein product: CASNLKTGKAFF.

V usage is TRBV5-1 and J usage is TRBJ2-3; D might be TRBD1 (6 bases). Trimming cost V 4 bases and J 0 bases, with 21 bases left between them. The CDR3 length is 18 residues. CDR1 and CDR2 from the germline V gene are SGHRS and YFSETQ. CDR3 coding DNA: TGCGCCAGCAGCCCTCAACGGACAGCCTTTACAAGCACAGATACGCAGTATTTT. Amino acid sequence: CASSPQRTAFTSTDTQYF.

CDR3 in amino acids: CASSLTFGGSYGYTF. In DNA, the CDR3 is TGTGCCAGCAGCTTAACGTTTGGGGGCAGCTATGGCTACACCTTC. The chain carries TRBV7-2 and TRBJ1-2; D possibly corresponds to TRBD1 (6 bases). Trimming took 2 bases from V and 4 from J, leaving 14 bases between them. The germline V gene encodes CDR1 SGHTA and CDR2 FQGNSA. The CDR3 is 15 residues long.

The chain employs TRBV5-1 and TRBJ1-2; D possibly corresponds to TRBD1 (6 bases). CDR1 is SGHRS, CDR2 YFSETQ, per germline. The CDR3 length is 14 residues. V shed 2 bases and J shed 6 bases, with 14 bases lying between them. The CDR3: CASSLSGTSNGYTF. CDR3 nucleotide sequence: TGCGCCAGCAGCTTATCCGGGACAAGCAATGGCTACACCTTC.

The rearrangement uses TRBV27 and TRBJ2-7; 9 positions agree with TRBD2. With 6 bases clipped from V and 2 bases from J, the junction kept 8 bases outside the gene matches. The length of the CDR3 is 15 residues. Germline V CDR1 and CDR2: MNHEY, SMNVEV (reference sequence). CDR3 sequence (DNA): TGTGCCAGCAGGATTAGCGGGAGTCCTACCTACGAGCAGTACTTC. Its protein product is CASRISGSPTYEQYF.

The chain joins TRBV25-1 to TRBJ2-7; tentatively, D is TRBD2 (6 bases). V was pared by 3 bases and J by 0 bases, with 15 bases between. The CDR3 runs 16 residues. Germline V gene data show CDR1 as MGHDK and CDR2 as SYGVNS. CDR3 loop: CASSETGSFFSYEQYF. The CDR3 DNA is TGTGCCAGCAGTGAGACCGGGAGTTTTTTCTCCTACGAGCAGTACTTC.

This clone appeared a single time. The chain couples TRBV6-6 to TRBJ1-3; TRBD1 might be the D (6 bases). CDR1 MNHNY and CDR2 SVGAGI come from the germline V gene (reference sequence). Trimming removed 2 bases from V and 0 bases from J, with 8 bases in between. This CDR3 has 15 amino acids. This chain's CDR3 is CASSYGGASGNTIYF. The CDR3 DNA reads as TGTGCCAGCAGTTACGGGGGGGCCTCTGGAAACACCATATATTTT.

V is TRBV7-9 and J is TRBJ2-1, with 10 bases matching TRBD1. The CDR3 has 16 residues. Germline trimming cut 5 bases from V and 2 bases from J; bases unmatched to any gene: 6. Germline V CDR1 and CDR2: SEHNR, FQNEAQ (reference sequence). In DNA form, the CDR3 reads TGTGCCAGCAGCCCTCCCGGGACAGGGGCCTACAATGAGCAGTTCTTC. Protein product: CASSPPGTGAYNEQFF.

V is TRBV28 and J is TRBJ1-2, with 8 bases lining up with TRBD1. After removal of 2 bases from V and 8 bases from J, the junction contained 4 bases not matched to a gene. Germline loops: CDR1 MDHEN, CDR2 SYDVKM. This CDR3 is built from 13 residues. CDR3 sequence: CASSLIRGQGYTF. For the CDR3, the DNA is TGTGCCAGCAGTTTAATCAGGGGGCAAGGCTACACCTTC.

V usage is TRBV3-1 (or the pseudogene TRBV3-2) and J usage is TRBJ2-7, with 13 bases aligning to TRBD2. Germline loops: CDR1 LGHDT, CDR2 YNNKEL (reference sequence). Unmatched junction bases numbered 7, after V lost 4 bases and J lost 4 bases. CDR3 size: 16 residues. CDR3 protein: CASSPELAGGTYEQYF. The CDR3 DNA sequence: TGTGCCAGCAGCCCTGAACTAGCGGGAGGGACTTACGAGCAGTACTTC.

This clone was counted at least ten times. The chain has TRBV6-4 and TRBJ2-3; 10 bases align to TRBD2. V lost 6 bases to trimming and J lost 4 bases; unmatched junction nucleotides: 4. CDR3 length equals 14 residues. Germline-derived CDR1 and CDR2 are MRHNA and SNTAGT. CDR3 coding DNA: TGTGCCAGCAGCTTAGCGGGAGGAGCAGATACGCAGTATTTT. This codes for CASSLAGGADTQYF.

This chain connects TRBV4-1 to TRBJ2-2; maybe TRBD2 (5 bases). Germline CDR1 is MGHRA and CDR2 is YSYEKL. V lost 3 bases and J 4 bases, leaving 9 bases between the germline ends. CDR3 size: 14 residues. CDR3 nucleotides: TGCGCCAGCAGCCAGGAGCGGAGCACCGGGGAGCTGTTTTTT. Translation: CASSQERSTGELFF.

This clone was detected only a few times. This rearrangement joins TRBV29-1 to TRBJ2-2; 10 bases line up with TRBD2. The germline CDR1 and CDR2 sequences are SQVTM and ANQGSEA. The junction had 3 bases not matched to a gene; V was cut back by 4 bases and J by 7 bases. The CDR3 runs to 13 residues. CDR3 nucleotides: TGCAGCGTTGTGCGGACTAGCGGCGGGGAGCTGTTTTTT. Protein sequence: CSVVRTSGGELFF.

The chain carries TRBV4-2 and TRBJ1-5, with unresolved D. The V end lost 0 bases, the J end lost 8 bases, and 8 bases lay between the germline ends. Germline V gene lookup returns CDR1 LGHNA and CDR2 YNFKEQ. The CDR3 runs 13 residues. CDR3: CASSQDPTEPQHF. CDR3 DNA: TGTGCCAGCAGCCAAGATCCAACGGAGCCCCAGCATTTT.

V is TRBV29-1 and J is TRBJ2-3; D is ambiguous. CDR3 length: 13 residues. Germline assignment: CDR1 SQVTM and CDR2 ANQGSEA. V was shortened by 3 bases and J by 1 base, with 8 bases between the two germline ends. The CDR3 region has the DNA TGCAGCGTTGATGGGCAGGGCACAGATACGCAGTATTTT. It is translated as CSVDGQGTDTQYF.

The chain couples TRBV9 to TRBJ1-1, with no clear D. This CDR3 has 13 residues. The germline V and J ends were trimmed by 2 bases and 1 base, with 6 bases remaining between them. CDR1 and CDR2 (germline): SGDLS, YYNGEE. The CDR3 nucleotides are TGTGCCAGCAGCGTGGAGGGGAACACTGAAGCTTTCTTT. This translates into CASSVEGNTEAFF.